This TCR beta chain was captured in a study of type 1 and type 2 diabetes patients (dated by TCRdb to the mid-2010s). Regarding the research as a whole: Under 10 type 1 diabetes patients, a few type 2 diabetes patients and about six nondiabetic controls were recruited in China to form the cohort. Across the study, CD4+ and CD8+ T cells were positively selected from PBMCs using CD4 or CD8 MicroBeads on MACS columns. A total of 15 million to 20 million paired-end reads was generated across the whole study. In the study, high-throughput sequencing was used to profile TCRbeta repertoires so that type 1 diabetes, type 2 diabetes and nondiabetic individuals could be compared. Type 2 diabetes patients served as a disease comparison group for the type 1 diabetes patients. When roughly 20-cycle amplification was compared with approximately 25-cycle amplification, V gene usage looked similar, suggesting that primer efficiencies were similar and PCR bias was random. TCRbeta libraries were sequenced paired-end on Illumina HiSeq 2000 or MiSeq instruments. What the work shows at the level of the full study, not this receptor alone: Few highly-expanded CD4+ clones, median one, were found in type 2 diabetes patients, accounting for a median 3.9% of reads. The study groups were not matched for age and gender, which could possibly have biased interpretation. High diversity was shown by type 2 diabetes repertoires, and the diversity was significantly greater than that of type 1 diabetes repertoires in both CD4+ and CD8+ T cells. Type 2 diabetes and control samples had highly correlated V and J gene usage patterns, with an average between-sample correlation of approximately 0.97. Since just a limited number of T2D and control samples were sequenced, some T1D-only HECs might also appear in more T2D or control samples.

Every diabetic patient fulfilled standard classification criteria for type 1 or type 2 diabetes, and glucose and C-peptide were measured using WHO-recommended methods. Donors were excluded if they had other autoimmune diseases or infections within the previous four weeks. A roughly 9.8-milliliter sample of peripheral blood was drawn from every participant. LymphoPrep density separation was used to isolate PBMCs. In the case of this clonotype: The target of this receptor is not known. No much larger clonotype is one base removed from it; base qualities were not supplied.

V is pared back by 3 bases and J by 8 bases, with 13 bases lying between the germline termini. Counted from cysteine to phenylalanine, this CDR3 has 14 amino acids. The entry retains the CDR3 DNA only, 42 bases that are in frame from base 1. The CDR1 and CDR2 encoded by the germline V gene are MDHEN and SYDVKM. Data came from an Illumina MiSeq. Genomic DNA from sorted T cell subsets was used as template for TCRbeta CDR3 amplification. The TCRbeta CDR3 region was amplified by multiplex PCR with 30 forward and 13 reverse primers. PCR products were purified with AMPure XP beads, then indices and adaptors were added in a second approximately 25-cycle PCR. Before sequencing, the libraries were purified from gel with the QIAquick Gel Extraction Kit. Per the authors' processing: Paired-end reads were merged using FLASH and were aligned with IgBLAST to IMGT V, D and J germline references. Reads with below 70% alignment identity to germline references were discarded, leaving about 12 million reads study-wide. Following IMGT definitions, CDR3 boundaries, reading frame and productivity were assigned. Highly-expanded clones were defined as clones making up 1% or more of reads, and normalized Shannon entropy was used to measure diversity. Unpaired two-tailed t-tests were used to test group differences in Shannon entropy. The public reads were quality trimmed at Q25 with fastp and then assembled into clones with MiXCR by TCRdb, keeping productive beta chains. Each entry is one CDR3 protein sequence, shown with its most common DNA and genes. TCRdb, not the authors, supplied the V and J calls. The sample profile shows 250,000 to 300,000 distinct CDR3 sequences; more than 40% of them were found once. Roughly an eighth of the sample rests with the top ten.

The sample taken for sequencing was peripheral blood mononuclear cells (PBMCs). This chain joins TRBV28 to TRBJ1-4; no D gene call is confident. The receptor was isolated from a man between 18 and 29 years old with type 2 diabetes. The DNA sequence is as follows: TGTGCCAGCAGTTTCACTATATTGGGAGAAAAACTGTTTTTT. Its product reads: CASSFTILGEKLFF.